This TCR beta chain was sequenced in a study of blood T cell repertoires in COVID-19. V lost 4 bases and J lost 5, with 14 bases in between. The CDR3 is 14 residues long. The table came from immunoSEQ multiplex PCR; TCRdb's copy has only in-frame clones and leaves some out. The sample has over 100,000 clones, about 80% seen once. This TCR derives from a human donor in a cohort sampled during active COVID-19. V is TRBV23-1 and J is TRBJ1-2, with D maybe TRBD1 (5 bases). TRBV23-1 is an ORF for which the function is uncertain. The specimen sequenced was peripheral blood. CDR3 protein: CASSRLLGLYGYTF. CDR3 nucleotide sequence: TGCGCCAGCAGTCGACTCCTGGGACTTTATGGCTACACCTTC.